This T cell receptor (beta chain) was observed in a study of T-cell memory formation after mild COVID-19. Study-level results: Clones contracting day 15 to 85 were balanced CD4/CD8; later expanders leaned CD4+.

Germline assignment: CDR1 GTSNPN and CDR2 SVGIG (reference sequence). V was cut by 8 bases and J by 0 bases, with 14 bases left in between. The CDR3 runs 13 residues. This clonotype was recorded at least ten times. The antigen is unknown. TCRdb passed the 5' RACE reads through MiXCR, listing each CDR3 protein once. The sample holds fewer than 140,000 distinct CDR3 sequences, about a sixth seen once. The sample taken for sequencing was PBMCs or a T cell subset sorted from them (not recorded which). The rearrangement uses TRBV30 and TRBJ2-7, with D perhaps TRBD1 or TRBD2 (5 bases each). The receptor comes from an adult woman who had mild COVID-19 (a few samples of this study predate the infection). Cell type and time point are not known. The DNA for the CDR3 is TGTGCCCTGGGAGACAGCTTCTCCTACGAGCAGTACTTC. It is translated as CALGDSFSYEQYF.